The 17 T cell receptor beta chains reported below all come from one sample, sequenced in a study of Ad26.COV2.S vaccination and SARS-CoV-2 variants. The treatment is: roughly 18 received Ad26.COV2.S at low or high dose, single or two shots; roughly five received placebo; per-sample allocation not given. It was on day 63 after the first vaccine or placebo injection that samples were taken. Data came from immunoSEQ multiplex PCR; TCRdb stores just in-frame clones and leaves some out. The sample lists roughly 350,000 clones, roughly 91% occurring once. Sequencing was performed on peripheral blood, taken in a trial of Ad26.COV2.S vaccine versus placebo. These TCRs come from a person aged 18-60 years who received the Ad26.COV2.S COVID-19 vaccine or a placebo.

This clone turned up a few times. The J gene is TRBJ1-1, the V gene TRBV7-8; D might be TRBD1 (6 bases). The V gene lost 5 bases and the J gene lost 0 bases, with 10 bases spanning the gap. CDR1 is SGHVS, CDR2 FQNEAQ, per germline. This CDR3 is built from 14 residues. As DNA, the CDR3 is TGTGCCAGCAGCCGAGGACAGATGAACACTGAAGCTTTCTTT. This codes for CASSRGQMNTEAFF.

The J gene is TRBJ1-6, the V gene TRBV28; D unresolved. The germline V and J ends were trimmed by 2 bases and 8 bases, with 13 bases remaining between them. The CDR3 contains 15 residues. Germline V gene lookup returns CDR1 MDHEN and CDR2 SYDVKM. For the CDR3, the DNA is TGTGCCAGCAGTTTAGGATCCACCTGGGATTCACCCCTCCACTTT. Protein sequence: CASSLGSTWDSPLHF.

This chain connects TRBV13 to TRBJ1-1; D perhaps matches TRBD1 (5 bases). CDR3 length: 14 amino acids. Germline V gene lookup returns CDR1 PRHDT and CDR2 FYEKMQ (reference sequence). V was shortened by 8 bases and J by 0 bases, with 13 bases between the two germline ends. The CDR3 nucleotides read TGTGCCAGCGGTTCCGGGGGAATGAACACTGAAGCTTTCTTT. This gives the protein CASGSGGMNTEAFF.

This chain joins TRBV28 and TRBJ2-3, with D possibly TRBD2 on 6 matching bases. This CDR3 is 14 amino acids long. V lost 6 bases and J 2 bases, leaving 12 bases between the germline ends. Germline CDR1 MDHEN, CDR2 SYDVKM. The CDR3 here is CASRRERSTDTQYF. Here the CDR3 DNA reads TGTGCCAGCAGACGGGAGCGGTCCACAGATACGCAGTATTTT. The full variable domain, with the rest looked up from reference TRBV28 and TRBJ2-3, is DVKVTQSSRYLVKRTGEKVFLECVQDMDHENMFWYRQDPGLGLRLIYFSYDVKMKEKGDIPEGYSVSREKKERFSLILESASTNQTSMYLCASRRERSTDTQYFGPGTRLTVL.

The chain has TRBV4-2 and TRBJ2-7; a possible D gene is TRBD2 (5 bases). This CDR3 contains 14 residues. V lost 0 bases to trimming and J lost 3 bases, with 9 bases between them. The V gene's germline CDR1 is LGHNA and CDR2 YNFKEQ. CDR3 bases: TGTGCCAGCAGCCAAGAGCACCGGGGCTACGAGCAGTACTTC. It specifies CASSQEHRGYEQYF.

This sequence joins TRBV5-6 and TRBJ1-5; 8 bases map to TRBD1. V shed 1 base, J shed 9 bases, and the junction held 9 bases outside the gene matches. Per the germline V gene, CDR1 is SGHDT and CDR2 is YYEEEE. CDR3 size: 15 residues. CDR3 DNA sequence: TGTGCCAGCAGCTTGCTGTCGCAGGGGGCGAGGCCCCAGCATTTT. This encodes CASSLLSQGARPQHF.

J is TRBJ2-7 and V is TRBV18; D tentatively reads TRBD1 or TRBD2 (7 bases each). V lost 6 bases, J lost 4 bases, and 16 bases lay in between. Germline V lookup: CDR1 KGHSH, CDR2 LQKENI. The CDR3 totals 14 residues. CDR3 loop: CASSRGRGGYEQYF. DNA for the CDR3: TGTGCCAGCTCCCGAGGCAGGGGGGGATACGAGCAGTACTTC.

V is TRBV6-4 and J is TRBJ2-5; D unresolved. This CDR3 is built from 14 residues. The V gene's germline CDR1 is MRHNA and CDR2 SNTAGT. Trimming left V 3 bases short and J 4 bases short, with 12 bases between. CDR3 loop: CASSERSGLETQYF. CDR3 nucleotide sequence: TGTGCCAGCAGTGAAAGGTCAGGCCTAGAGACCCAGTACTTC.

The chain joins TRBV11-2 to TRBJ2-2, with TRBD2 identical over 10 bases. The CDR3 contains 14 residues. J was trimmed by 6 bases and V by 4 bases; bases with no gene match: 2. CDR1 and CDR2 from the germline V gene are SGHAT and FQNNGV. The CDR3 spells CASSSLAGAGELFF. Written as DNA, the CDR3 is TGTGCCAGCAGCTCTCTAGCGGGAGCCGGGGAGCTGTTTTTT.

The chain employs TRBV4-3 and TRBJ1-5; tentative D call: TRBD1 (6 bases). CDR1 LGHNA and CDR2 YSLEER come from the germline V gene. The V end lost 4 bases, the J end lost 4 bases, and 17 bases lay between the germline ends. CDR3 length: 16 amino acids. CDR3 sequence reads: CASSPRRGVGNQPQHF. The CDR3 DNA reads TGCGCCAGCAGCCCACGCAGGGGTGTGGGAAATCAGCCCCAGCATTTT.

This clone was seen only a few times. The chain couples TRBV2 to TRBJ1-1; D uncertain. Germline V gene data show CDR1 as SNHLY and CDR2 as FYNNEI. This CDR3 comprises 12 residues. V was pared by 4 bases and J by 1 base, with 4 bases between. CDR3: CASSVTNTEAFF. The DNA for the CDR3 is TGTGCCAGCAGTGTTACGAACACTGAAGCTTTCTTT.

This sequence joins TRBV5-4 and TRBJ1-2; 7 bases agree with TRBD1. V lost 4 bases, J lost 3 bases, and 9 bases stayed unmatched. There are 15 residues in the CDR3. Germline V gene sequence: CDR1 SGHNT, CDR2 YYREEE (reference sequence). The DNA of the CDR3 is TGTGCCAGCAGCAGCTCTACGGGACAGTACTATGGCTACACCTTC. Translated: CASSSSTGQYYGYTF.

The chain links TRBV6-6 to TRBJ2-5; 10 bases match TRBD1. The CDR3 is made up of 16 amino acids. Germline values: CDR1 MNHNY, CDR2 SVGAGI (reference sequence). The J segment lost 4 bases and the V segment lost 6 bases, leaving 11 bases of the junction unmatched. CDR3 protein: CASSRDRGTPGETQYF. Written as DNA, the CDR3 is TGTGCCAGCAGCCGGGACAGGGGAACGCCGGGAGAGACCCAGTACTTC.

The rearrangement joins TRBV5-1 to TRBJ2-1; TRBD2 aligns across 10 bases. CDR3 length equals 15 residues. The germline CDR1 and CDR2 sequences are SGHRS and YFSETQ. V trimming: 3 bases; J trimming: 4 bases; junction bases outside the gene matches: 4. This CDR3 is CASSSIAGGYNEQFF. In nucleotides, the CDR3 is TGCGCCAGCAGCTCTATAGCGGGGGGATACAATGAGCAGTTCTTC.

The chain employs TRBV5-4 and TRBJ2-3, with 7 bases lining up with TRBD2. CDR3 size: 16 residues. From germline, CDR1 is SGHNT and CDR2 YYREEE (reference sequence). Trimming at V came to 0 bases and at J to 4 bases, leaving 8 bases not matched to a gene. DNA of the CDR3: TGTGCCAGCAGCTTGGCCCTAGCGGAAGGGGCAGATACGCAGTATTTT. Translating gives CASSLALAEGADTQYF.

This clone was detected ten times or more. J is TRBJ2-2 and V is TRBV30; 9 bases are shared with TRBD1. The germline V gene has CDR1 GTSNPN and CDR2 SVGIG (reference sequence). The V gene end was trimmed by 1 base and the J gene end by 3 bases; junction bases not matched to a gene: 3. The CDR3 totals 15 residues. In DNA form, the CDR3 reads TGTGCCTGGAGTGACCGGGACAGGGACACCGGGGAGCTGTTTTTT. This gives the protein CAWSDRDRDTGELFF.

A few counts support this clone. This chain joins TRBV19 and TRBJ1-1; D may be TRBD1 (6 bases). Germline CDR1 reads LNHDA; CDR2 reads SQIVND (reference sequence). Trimming left V 4 bases short and J 2 bases short, with 17 bases between. The CDR3 is made up of 16 amino acids. This CDR3 reads CASSSPRQEINTEAFF. DNA of the CDR3: TGTGCCAGTAGTAGTCCGAGACAGGAGATAAACACTGAAGCTTTCTTT.